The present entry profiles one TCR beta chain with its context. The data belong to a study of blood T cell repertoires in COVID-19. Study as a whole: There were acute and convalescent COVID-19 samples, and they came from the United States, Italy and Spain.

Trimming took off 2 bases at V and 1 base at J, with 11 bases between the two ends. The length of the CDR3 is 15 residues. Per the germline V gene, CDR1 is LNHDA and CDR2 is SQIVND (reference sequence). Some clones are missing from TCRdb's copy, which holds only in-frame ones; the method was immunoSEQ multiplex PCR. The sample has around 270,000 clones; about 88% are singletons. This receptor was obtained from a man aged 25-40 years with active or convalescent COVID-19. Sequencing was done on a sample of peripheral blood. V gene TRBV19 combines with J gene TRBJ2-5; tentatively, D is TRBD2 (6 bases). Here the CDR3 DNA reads TGTGCCAGTAGTATAACGGGAGAGGGCCAAGAGACCCAGTACTTC. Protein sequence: CASSITGEGQETQYF.